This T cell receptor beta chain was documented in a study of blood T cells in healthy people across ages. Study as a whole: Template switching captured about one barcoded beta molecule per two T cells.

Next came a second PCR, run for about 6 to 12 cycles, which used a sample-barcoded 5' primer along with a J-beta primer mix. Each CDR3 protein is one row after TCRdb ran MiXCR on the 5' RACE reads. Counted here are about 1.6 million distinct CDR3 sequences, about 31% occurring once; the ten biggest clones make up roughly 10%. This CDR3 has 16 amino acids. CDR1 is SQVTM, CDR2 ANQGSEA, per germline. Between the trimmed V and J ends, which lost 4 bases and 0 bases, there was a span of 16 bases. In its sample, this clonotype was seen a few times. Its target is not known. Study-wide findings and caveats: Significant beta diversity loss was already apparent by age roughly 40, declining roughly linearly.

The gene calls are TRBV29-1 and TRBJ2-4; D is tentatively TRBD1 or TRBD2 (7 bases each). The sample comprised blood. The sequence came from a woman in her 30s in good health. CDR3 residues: CSVGGGQSLAKNIQYF. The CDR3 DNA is TGCAGCGTTGGCGGGGGACAGTCGCTAGCCAAAAACATTCAGTACTTC.